This T cell receptor beta chain was sequenced for a study of cytomegalovirus exposure and HLA in healthy donors. Study observations and caveats: Reportedly, TCR beta sequences accurately predicted HLA-A and HLA-B alleles in most subjects. According to a later analysis, donors in an Asian-associated ancestry cluster reportedly had fewer N-insertions than the approximately 670-donor mean. The CMV antigen specificity of a few CMV-associated chains was confirmed through in vitro analysis. Cytomegalovirus-associated TCR beta chains were listed, numbering some 170.

Comments on this clone: Its antigen is undetermined. It is unclear where the CDR3 begins or ends on the DNA, so no DNA is shown, and the CDR3 is as TCRdb lists it.

A total of 16 residues make up the CDR3, ends included. The PCR had 60 Vbeta and 13 Jbeta primers. Profiled with immunoSEQ multiplex PCR; TCRdb holds only in-frame clones, not every one. The table lists some 150,000 clones, about four fifths of them singletons, with over 8.5% in the top ten. Sequencing input: PBMCs. The chain uses TRBV21-1 and TRBJ1-2. TRBV21-1 is a pseudogene locus. This clonotype originated in a man aged 50-59 years in good health and CMV-seropositive. This chain's CDR3 is CASSKWGRGINYGYTF.